One sample yielded the 3 T cell receptor beta chains listed below, sequenced in a study of PD-L1 blockade in urothelial cancer. The repertoire was sequenced with immunoSEQ multiplex PCR; TCRdb's copy has only in-frame clones and lacks some. The table has tens of thousands of clones, roughly 80% seen once. The material was PBMCs, obtained around atezolizumab (anti-PD-L1) treatment. These receptor sequences come from a man between 65 and 85 years old with urothelial cancer.

Only one count was recorded for this clone. The rearrangement uses TRBV30 and TRBJ1-3, with D maybe TRBD1 (6 bases). This CDR3 is built from 15 residues. Between the trimmed V and J ends, which lost 2 bases and 1 base, there was a span of 12 bases. Per germline, CDR1 GTSNPN and CDR2 SVGIG (reference sequence). The CDR3 DNA follows: TGTGCCTGGAGTCGGGACAACAATTCTGGAAACACCATATATTTT. This translates into CAWSRDNNSGNTIYF.

This rearrangement joins TRBV25-1 to TRBJ2-2; TRBD1 might be the D (6 bases). CDR1 and CDR2 from the germline V gene are MGHDK and SYGVNS. The CDR3 contains 16 residues. Trimming stripped 0 bases from V and 1 base from J, with 9 bases between. The CDR3 loop reads CASSEYRGQNTGELFF. CDR3 bases: TGTGCCAGCAGTGAATATAGGGGACAGAACACCGGGGAGCTGTTTTTT.

The chain carries TRBV10-3 and TRBJ1-1, with D tentatively TRBD1 (5 bases). Trimming stripped 8 bases from V and 1 base from J, with 17 bases between. This CDR3 is built from 15 residues. Germline CDR1 is ENHRY and CDR2 is SYGVKD. CDR3 DNA: TGTGCCATCGCCCGAGGAGGGACTAGGAACACTGAAGCTTTCTTT. Amino acid sequence: CAIARGGTRNTEAFF.